The clone carrying this T cell receptor (beta chain) appeared once. Libraries were prepared by immunoSEQ multiplex PCR; TCRdb keeps only in-frame clonotypes and omits some of them. The sample gives around 82,000 clones, 84% of which show up once; approximately 0.77% is in the top ten. This specimen belongs to a study of radiotherapy plus CTLA-4 blockade in lung cancer. Germline V gene sequence: CDR1 GTSNPN, CDR2 SVGIG (reference sequence). The germline V and J ends were trimmed by 0 bases and 0 bases, with 11 bases remaining between them. CDR3 length: 15 residues. This receptor was obtained from a human donor with non-small cell lung cancer who had stable disease on radiotherapy plus ipilimumab. The sample here was peripheral blood, taken from a patient treated with radiotherapy plus ipilimumab. The V call is TRBV30, the J call TRBJ1-2; D call uncertain. The CDR3 nucleotides are TGTGCCTGGAGTGTAACGGGCGGAACTAACTATGGCTACACCTTC. This sequence encodes CAWSVTGGTNYGYTF.